Following are 5 T cell receptor beta chains from one sample sequenced in a study of T-cell memory formation after mild COVID-19. TCRdb reprocessed the 5' RACE reads via MiXCR and lists one record per CDR3 protein. The sample lists about 470,000 distinct CDR3 sequences, more than 20% seen once, with roughly an eighth in the top ten. The sample taken for sequencing was PBMCs or a T cell subset sorted from them (not recorded which). The receptors were gathered from an adult woman who had mild COVID-19 (a few samples of this study predate the infection). Cell type and time point are not known.

This clonotype has just a few counts. The J gene is TRBJ1-5, the V gene TRBV9; 7 bases line up with TRBD1. CDR3 length: 15 amino acids. J gave up 3 bases and V 3 bases, and 6 bases lay outside the gene matches. The germline V gene has CDR1 SGDLS and CDR2 YYNGEE. The CDR3 sequence is CASSAPGQINQPQHF. CDR3 coding DNA: TGTGCCAGCAGCGCCCCGGGACAGATCAATCAGCCCCAGCATTTT.

The gene calls are TRBV9 and TRBJ2-2; weak D call: TRBD2 (6 bases). The CDR3 sequence is 17 residues long. V lost 4 bases, J lost 4 bases, and 20 bases lay in between. CDR1 and CDR2 from the germline V gene are SGDLS and YYNGEE. The CDR3 protein is CASSTPGREVPTGELFF. Here the CDR3 DNA reads TGTGCCAGCAGCACCCCCGGCAGGGAGGTACCCACCGGGGAGCTGTTTTTT.

In this sample, this clonotype turned up a few times. The rearrangement links TRBV12-3 or TRBV12-4 to TRBJ1-2; 8 bases agree with TRBD1. V lost 8 bases to trimming and J lost 1 base; unmatched junction nucleotides: 12. This CDR3 is built from 16 residues. CDR3 in DNA: TGTGCCAGCCTCACGCCAGGGGGCTCTTGTAACTATGGCTACACCTTC. Residues: CASLTPGGSCNYGYTF.

The chain recombines TRBV7-6 with TRBJ2-1; perhaps TRBD2 as D (8 bases). The V end was cut by 3 bases, the J end by 0 bases, with 33 bases between. CDR3 length: 23 residues. The germline V gene has CDR1 SGHVS and CDR2 FNYEAQ. CDR3 residues: CASSFNPGQYSQRGPSSYNEQFF. The CDR3 region has the DNA TGTGCCAGCAGCTTCAATCCGGGACAGTACTCTCAGCGGGGGCCAAGCTCCTACAATGAGCAGTTCTTC. The full variable domain, in which reference TRBV7-6 and TRBJ2-1 provide the parts outside the CDR3, is GAGVSQSPRYKVTKRGQDVALRCDPISGHVSLYWYRQALGQGPEFLTYFNYEAQQDKSGLPNDRFSAERPEGSISTLTIQRTEQRDSAMYRCASSFNPGQYSQRGPSSYNEQFFGPGTRLTVL.

The chain employs TRBV7-3 and TRBJ2-2, with 7 bases that match TRBD1. The CDR3 has 14 residues. The J segment lost 6 bases and the V segment lost 5 bases, leaving 6 bases of the junction unmatched. Germline CDR1 SGHTA, CDR2 FQGTGA. The CDR3 DNA sequence: TGTGCCAGCAGCGACAGGGTTCGAGCCGGGGAGCTGTTTTTT. Translated, it gives CASSDRVRAGELFF.